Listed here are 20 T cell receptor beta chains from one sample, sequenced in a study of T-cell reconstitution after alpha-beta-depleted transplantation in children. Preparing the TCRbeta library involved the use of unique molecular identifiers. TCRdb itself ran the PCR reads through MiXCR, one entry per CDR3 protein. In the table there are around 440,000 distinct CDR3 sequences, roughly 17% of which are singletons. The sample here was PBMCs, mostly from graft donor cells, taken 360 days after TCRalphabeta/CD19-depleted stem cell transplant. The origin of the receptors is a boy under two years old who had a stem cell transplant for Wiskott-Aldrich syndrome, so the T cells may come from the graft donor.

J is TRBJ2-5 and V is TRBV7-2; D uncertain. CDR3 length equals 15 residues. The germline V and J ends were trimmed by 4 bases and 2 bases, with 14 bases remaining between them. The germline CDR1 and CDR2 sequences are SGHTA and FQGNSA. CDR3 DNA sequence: TGTGCCAGCAGCTCATTCCCCGGACGGCAAGAGACCCAGTACTTC. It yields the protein CASSSFPGRQETQYF.

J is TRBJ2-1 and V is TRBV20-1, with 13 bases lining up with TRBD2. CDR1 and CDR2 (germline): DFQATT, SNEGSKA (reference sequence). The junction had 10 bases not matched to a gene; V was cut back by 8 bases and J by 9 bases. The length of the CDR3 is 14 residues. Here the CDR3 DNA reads TGCAGTATCCGCGGACTAGCGGGGGTTGGTGAGCAGTTCTTC. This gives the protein CSIRGLAGVGEQFF.

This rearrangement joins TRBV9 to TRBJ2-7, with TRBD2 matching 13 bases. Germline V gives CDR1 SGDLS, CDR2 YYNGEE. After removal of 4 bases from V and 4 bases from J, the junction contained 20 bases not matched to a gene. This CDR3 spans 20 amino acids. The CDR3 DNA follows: TGTGCCAGCAGCCCGAGCCCACGACTAGCGGGAGGCCTCCCCTCGTACGAGCAGTACTTC. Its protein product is CASSPSPRLAGGLPSYEQYF. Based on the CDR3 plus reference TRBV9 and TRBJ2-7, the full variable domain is DSGVTQTPKHLITATGQRVTLRCSPRSGDLSVYWYQQSLDQGLQFLIQYYNGEERAKGNILERFSAQQFPDLHSELNLSSLELGDSALYFCASSPSPRLAGGLPSYEQYFGPGTRLTVT.

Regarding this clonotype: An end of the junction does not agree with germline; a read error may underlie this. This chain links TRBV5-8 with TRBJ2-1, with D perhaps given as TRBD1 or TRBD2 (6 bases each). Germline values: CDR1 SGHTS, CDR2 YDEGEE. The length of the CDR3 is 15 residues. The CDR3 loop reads CASKVEGDSYNEQFF. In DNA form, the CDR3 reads TGTGCGAGCAAGGTGGAGGGGGATTCTTACAATGAGCAGTTCTTC.

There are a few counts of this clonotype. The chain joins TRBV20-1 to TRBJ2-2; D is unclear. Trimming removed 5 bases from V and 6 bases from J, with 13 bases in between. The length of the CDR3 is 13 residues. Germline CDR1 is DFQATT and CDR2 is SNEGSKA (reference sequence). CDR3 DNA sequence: TGCAGTGCTCAGAACCAGATCGCCGGGGAGCTGTTTTTT. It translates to CSAQNQIAGELFF.

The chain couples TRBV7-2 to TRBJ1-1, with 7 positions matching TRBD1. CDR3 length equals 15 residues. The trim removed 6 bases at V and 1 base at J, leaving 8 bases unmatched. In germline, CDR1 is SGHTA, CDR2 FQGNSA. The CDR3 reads CASSSNQGGNTEAFF. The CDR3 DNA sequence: TGTGCCAGCAGTTCCAACCAGGGGGGGAACACTGAAGCTTTCTTT.

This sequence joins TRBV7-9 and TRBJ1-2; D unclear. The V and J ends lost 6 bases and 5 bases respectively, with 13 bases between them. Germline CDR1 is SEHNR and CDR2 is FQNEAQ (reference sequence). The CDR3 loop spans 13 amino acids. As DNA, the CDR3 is TGTGCCAGCAGTTTTATTTCTTGGTATGGCTACACCTTC. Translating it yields CASSFISWYGYTF.

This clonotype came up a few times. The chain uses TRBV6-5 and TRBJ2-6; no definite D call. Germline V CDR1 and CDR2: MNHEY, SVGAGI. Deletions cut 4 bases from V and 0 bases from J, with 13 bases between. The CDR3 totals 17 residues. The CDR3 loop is CASSFLGFGSGANVLTF. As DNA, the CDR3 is TGTGCCAGCAGTTTCTTGGGGTTCGGCTCTGGGGCCAACGTCCTGACTTTC.

CDR3 in DNA: TGTGCCAGCAGCCCCTGGACACCGGCCGGGGAGCTGTTTTTT. This sequence encodes CASSPWTPAGELFF. V gene TRBV11-2 combines with J gene TRBJ2-2, with a possible D match to TRBD1 (5 bases). Germline V gives CDR1 SGHAT, CDR2 FQNNGV. CDR3 length equals 14 residues. V lost 5 bases to trimming and J lost 6 bases, with 13 bases between them.

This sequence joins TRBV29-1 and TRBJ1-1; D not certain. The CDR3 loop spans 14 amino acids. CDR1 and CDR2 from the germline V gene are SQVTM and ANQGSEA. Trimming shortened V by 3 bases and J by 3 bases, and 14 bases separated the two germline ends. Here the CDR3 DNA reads TGCAGCGTTGAGCAAATTAGAGGGCACACTGAAGCTTTCTTT. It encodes CSVEQIRGHTEAFF.

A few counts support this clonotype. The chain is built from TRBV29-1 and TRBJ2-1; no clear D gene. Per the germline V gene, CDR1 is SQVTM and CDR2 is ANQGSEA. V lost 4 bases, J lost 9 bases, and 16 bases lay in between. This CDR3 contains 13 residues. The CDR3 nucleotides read TGCAGCGTTGTAAAGAACCCCTTAGTTGAGCAGTTCTTC. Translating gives CSVVKNPLVEQFF.

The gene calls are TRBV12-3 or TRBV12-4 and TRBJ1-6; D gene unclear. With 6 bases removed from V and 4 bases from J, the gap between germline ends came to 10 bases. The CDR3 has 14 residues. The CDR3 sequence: CASSPHRYNSPLHF. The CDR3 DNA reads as TGTGCCAGCAGCCCACACCGATATAATTCACCCCTCCACTTT.

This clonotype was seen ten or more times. The CDR3 region is CASRVDASYEQYF. CDR3 bases: TGTGCCAGCAGGGTGGACGCTTCCTACGAGCAGTACTTC. The rearrangement uses TRBV28 and TRBJ2-7; D uncertain. CDR1 is MDHEN and CDR2 is SYDVKM in the germline V gene. V lost 6 bases, J lost 1 base, and 10 bases lay in between. This CDR3 spans 13 amino acids. The full variable domain, rest sourced from reference TRBV28 and TRBJ2-7, is DVKVTQSSRYLVKRTGEKVFLECVQDMDHENMFWYRQDPGLGLRLIYFSYDVKMKEKGDIPEGYSVSREKKERFSLILESASTNQTSMYLCASRVDASYEQYFGPGTRLTVT.

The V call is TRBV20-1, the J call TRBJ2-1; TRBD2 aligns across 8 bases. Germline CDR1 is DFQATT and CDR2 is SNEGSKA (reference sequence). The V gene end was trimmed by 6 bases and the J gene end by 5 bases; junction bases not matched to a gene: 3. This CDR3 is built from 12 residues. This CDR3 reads CSAQAGDNEQFF. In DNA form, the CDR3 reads TGCAGTGCCCAAGCGGGAGACAATGAGCAGTTCTTC.

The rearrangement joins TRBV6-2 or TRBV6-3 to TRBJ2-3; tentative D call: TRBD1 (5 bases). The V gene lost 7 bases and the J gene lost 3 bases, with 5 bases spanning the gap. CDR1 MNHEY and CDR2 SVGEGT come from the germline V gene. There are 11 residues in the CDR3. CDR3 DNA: TGTGCCAGCACAGGGACAGATACGCAGTATTTT. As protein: CASTGTDTQYF.

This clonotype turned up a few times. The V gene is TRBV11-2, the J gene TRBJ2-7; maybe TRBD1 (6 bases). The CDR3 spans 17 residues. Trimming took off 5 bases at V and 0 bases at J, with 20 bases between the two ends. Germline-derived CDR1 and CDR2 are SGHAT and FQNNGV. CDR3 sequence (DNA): TGTGCCAGCAGCCGTACGATAGAGGACAGTAGCTCCTACGAGCAGTACTTC. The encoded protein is CASSRTIEDSSSYEQYF.

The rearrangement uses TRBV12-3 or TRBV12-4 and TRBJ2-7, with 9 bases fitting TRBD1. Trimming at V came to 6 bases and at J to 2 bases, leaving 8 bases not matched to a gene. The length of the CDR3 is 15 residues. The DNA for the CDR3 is TGTGCCAGCAGCAAAGGGACAGGGCTAACCTACGAGCAGTACTTC. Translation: CASSKGTGLTYEQYF.

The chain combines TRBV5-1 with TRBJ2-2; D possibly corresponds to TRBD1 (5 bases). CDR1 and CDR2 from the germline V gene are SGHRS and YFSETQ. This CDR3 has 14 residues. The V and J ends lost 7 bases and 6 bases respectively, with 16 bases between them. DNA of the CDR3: TGCGCCAGCCTTCGGGCGCCAGGGTCCGGGGAGCTGTTTTTT. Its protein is CASLRAPGSGELFF.

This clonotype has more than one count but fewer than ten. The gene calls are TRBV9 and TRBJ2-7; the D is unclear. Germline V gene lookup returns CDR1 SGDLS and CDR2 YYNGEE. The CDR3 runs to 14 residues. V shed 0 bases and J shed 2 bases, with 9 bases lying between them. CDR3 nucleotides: TGTGCCAGCAGCGTAGATCTCTCACCCTACGAGCAGTACTTC. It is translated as CASSVDLSPYEQYF.

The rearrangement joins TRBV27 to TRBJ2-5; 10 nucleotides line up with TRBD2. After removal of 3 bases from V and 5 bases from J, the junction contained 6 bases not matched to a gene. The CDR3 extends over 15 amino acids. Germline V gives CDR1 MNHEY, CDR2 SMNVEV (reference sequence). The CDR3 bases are TGTGCCAGCAGTTTCATAGCGGGAGGTGGGGAGACCCAGTACTTC. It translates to CASSFIAGGGETQYF.